The TCR beta chain under discussion was sequenced for a study of blood T cell repertoires in COVID-19. Study summary: Material from acute and convalescent COVID-19 was sourced from the United States, Italy and Spain. Sample material is recorded as cDNA or gDNA derived from T cells, B-cell-depleted T cells, or PBMCs.

Germline CDR1 reads LGHNT; CDR2 reads FRNRAP. Trimming cost V 1 base and J 3 bases, with 9 bases left between them. The CDR3 loop spans 14 amino acids. As originally analysed: The authors estimated nucleated cell counts from reference gene primer amplification. Method: immunoSEQ multiplex PCR; TCRdb's copy keeps in-frame clones and lacks some. The V and J calls and the clone size are those of that table, but D and trimming were determined from the DNA. The sample yields fewer than 50,000 clones, more than 75% seen once. Specimen: peripheral blood. J is TRBJ2-5 and V is TRBV12-5; D may be TRBD1 (6 bases). The receptor's source is an elderly man with acute or convalescent COVID-19. The CDR3 DNA sequence: TGTGCTAGTGGTTTGGGGGGGCAAAAAGAGACCCAGTACTTC. It is translated as CASGLGGQKETQYF. The variable domain in full, completed from reference TRBV12-5 and TRBJ2-5, reads DARVTQTPRHKVTEMGQEVTMRCQPILGHNTVFWYRQTMMQGLELLAYFRNRAPLDDSGMPKDRFSAEMPDATLATLKIQPSEPRDSAVYFCASGLGGQKETQYFGPGTRLLVL.